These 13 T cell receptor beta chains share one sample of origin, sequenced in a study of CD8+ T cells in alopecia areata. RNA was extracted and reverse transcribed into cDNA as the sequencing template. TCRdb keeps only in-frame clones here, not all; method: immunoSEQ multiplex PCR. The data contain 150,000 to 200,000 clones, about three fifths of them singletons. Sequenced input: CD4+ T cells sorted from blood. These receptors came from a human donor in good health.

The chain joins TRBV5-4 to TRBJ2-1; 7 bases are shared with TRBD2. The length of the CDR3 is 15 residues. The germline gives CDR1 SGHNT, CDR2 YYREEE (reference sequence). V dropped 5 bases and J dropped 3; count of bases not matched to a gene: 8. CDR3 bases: TGTGCCAGCAGATCAGAACTAGCGAGCTACAATGAGCAGTTCTTC. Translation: CASRSELASYNEQFF.

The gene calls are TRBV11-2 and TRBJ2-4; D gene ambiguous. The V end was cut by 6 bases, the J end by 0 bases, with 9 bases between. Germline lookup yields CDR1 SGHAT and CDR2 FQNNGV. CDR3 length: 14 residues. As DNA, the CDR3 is TGTGCCAGCAGAAAGGGATTAGCCAAAAACATTCAGTACTTC. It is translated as CASRKGLAKNIQYF.

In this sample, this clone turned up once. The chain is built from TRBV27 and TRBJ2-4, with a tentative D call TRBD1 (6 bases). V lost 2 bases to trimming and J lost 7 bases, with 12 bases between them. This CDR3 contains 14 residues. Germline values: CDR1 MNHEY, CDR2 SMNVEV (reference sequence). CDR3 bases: TGTGCCAGCAGTTTAGGGCAGGGGTGGAACATTCAGTACTTC. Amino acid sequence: CASSLGQGWNIQYF.

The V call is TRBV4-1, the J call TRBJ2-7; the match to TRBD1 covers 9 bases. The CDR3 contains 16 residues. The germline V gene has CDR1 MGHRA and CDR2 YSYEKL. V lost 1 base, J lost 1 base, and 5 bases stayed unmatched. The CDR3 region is CASSQAAGTGSYEQYF. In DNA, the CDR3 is TGCGCCAGCAGCCAAGCCGCCGGGACAGGGTCCTACGAGCAGTACTTC.

This CDR3 is CAWSAHRQGGASTEAFF. The CDR3 nucleotides read TGTGCCTGGAGTGCCCATCGACAGGGAGGTGCGAGCACTGAAGCTTTCTTT. The gene calls are TRBV30 and TRBJ1-1; 7 bases align to TRBD1. The germline V gene has CDR1 GTSNPN and CDR2 SVGIG (reference sequence). The CDR3 is 17 residues long. J gave up 4 bases and V 1 base, and 15 bases lay outside the gene matches.

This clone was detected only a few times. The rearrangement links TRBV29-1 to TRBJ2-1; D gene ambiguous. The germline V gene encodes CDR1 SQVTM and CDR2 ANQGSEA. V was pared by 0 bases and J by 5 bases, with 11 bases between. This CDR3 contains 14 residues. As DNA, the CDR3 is TGCAGCGTTGAAGAATGGCTGACCAACAATGAGCAGTTCTTC. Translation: CSVEEWLTNNEQFF.

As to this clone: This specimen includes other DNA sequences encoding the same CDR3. The CDR3 here is CASSLGLAGAAYEQYF. As DNA, the CDR3 is TGTGCCAGCAGCTTGGGACTAGCGGGAGCCGCCTACGAGCAGTACTTC. The chain has TRBV7-9 and TRBJ2-7; TRBD2 matches at 14 bases. The CDR3 has 16 amino acids. CDR1 and CDR2 from the germline V gene are SEHNR and FQNEAQ (reference sequence). V trimming: 3 bases; J trimming: 2 bases; junction bases outside the gene matches: 3.

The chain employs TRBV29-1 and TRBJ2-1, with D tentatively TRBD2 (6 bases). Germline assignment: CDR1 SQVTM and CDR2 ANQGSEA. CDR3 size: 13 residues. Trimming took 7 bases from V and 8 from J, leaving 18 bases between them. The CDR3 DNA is TGCAGCGGCCGCAACGGGAGTAAAGATGAGCAGTTCTTC. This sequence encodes CSGRNGSKDEQFF.

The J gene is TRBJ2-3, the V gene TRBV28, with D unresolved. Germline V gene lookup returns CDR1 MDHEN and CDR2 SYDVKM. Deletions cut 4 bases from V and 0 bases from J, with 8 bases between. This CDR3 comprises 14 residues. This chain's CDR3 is CASSSHRSTDTQYF. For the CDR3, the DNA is TGTGCCAGCAGTTCCCACAGAAGCACAGATACGCAGTATTTT. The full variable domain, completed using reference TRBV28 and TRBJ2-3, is DVKVTQSSRYLVKRTGEKVFLECVQDMDHENMFWYRQDPGLGLRLIYFSYDVKMKEKGDIPEGYSVSREKKERFSLILESASTNQTSMYLCASSSHRSTDTQYFGPGTRLTVL.

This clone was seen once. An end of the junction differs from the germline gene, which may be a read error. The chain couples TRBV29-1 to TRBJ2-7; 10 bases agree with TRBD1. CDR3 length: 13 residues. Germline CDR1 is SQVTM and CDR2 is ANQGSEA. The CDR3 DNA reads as TGCAGCGGAAAGACAGGGGGCTCCCACGAGCAGTACTTC. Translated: CSGKTGGSHEQYF.

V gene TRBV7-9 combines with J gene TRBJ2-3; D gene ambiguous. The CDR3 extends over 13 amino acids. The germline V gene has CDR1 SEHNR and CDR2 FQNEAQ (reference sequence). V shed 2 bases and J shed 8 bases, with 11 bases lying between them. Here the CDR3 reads CASSLPGSTTQYF. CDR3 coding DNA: TGTGCCAGCAGCTTACCCGGATCAACTACGCAGTATTTT.

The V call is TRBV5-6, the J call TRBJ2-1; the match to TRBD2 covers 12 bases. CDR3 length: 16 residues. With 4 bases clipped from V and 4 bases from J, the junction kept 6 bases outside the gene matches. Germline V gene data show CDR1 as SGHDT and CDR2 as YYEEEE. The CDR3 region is CASSQTGTSGYNEQFF. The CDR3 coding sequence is TGTGCCAGCAGCCAGACCGGGACTAGCGGGTACAATGAGCAGTTCTTC.

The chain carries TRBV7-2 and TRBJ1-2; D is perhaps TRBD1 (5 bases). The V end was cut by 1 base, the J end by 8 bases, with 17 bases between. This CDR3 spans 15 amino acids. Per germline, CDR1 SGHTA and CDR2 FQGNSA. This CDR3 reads CASSLVARASQGYTF. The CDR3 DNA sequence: TGTGCCAGCAGCTTAGTCGCCAGGGCAAGCCAGGGCTACACCTTC.